Below are 3 T cell receptor beta chains sequenced from a single sample in a study of tumor-infiltrating lymphocytes in primary liver carcinoma. RNA and DNA were co-extracted from about 19-30 mg of unsorted bulk tissue. A primer in the constant region served to generate TCR beta cDNA from 450 to 650 ng of total RNA. Slightly modified ARM-PCR served as the procedure for the TCR beta libraries. These libraries came from three rounds of nested multiplex PCR. The first two PCR rounds used TRBV1-TRBV30 forward primers with a C-beta reverse primer, about 10 cycles each. Each CDR3 protein gets one entry after TCRdb re-called the multiplex PCR reads with MiXCR. The sample has approximately 120,000 distinct CDR3 sequences, 64% seen once. The material sequenced was liver tumor tissue from sampling region 3. As to subset: tumor region T3, left-lateral pole. The receptor set was obtained from a woman in her sixties with primary liver carcinoma and hepatitis B virus infection.

As for this clonotype: Likely a read error: the CDR3 ends without its conserved phenylalanine or tryptophan. The rearrangement uses TRBV7-9 and TRBJ2-7; 8 bases line up with TRBD1. Per germline, CDR1 SEHNR and CDR2 FQNEAQ (reference sequence). There are 18 residues in the CDR3. CDR3 loop: CANSLAPKRTGTSYEQYY. The CDR3 coding sequence is TGTGCCAACAGCTTAGCCCCTAAGAGGACAGGGACCTCCTACGAGCAGTACTAC.

This clonotype is a singleton in its sample. Its ends do not fully match the called genes, so a read error is possible. J is TRBJ1-1 and V is TRBV11-3, with 7 positions matching TRBD1. CDR1 and CDR2 from the germline V gene are SGHNT and YENEEA. The CDR3 length is 12 residues. CDR3 protein: CTSSRSGTVTFF. The DNA for the CDR3 is TGTACCAGCAGCCGGAGCGGGACAGTAACCTTCTTT.

This clonotype was detected only a few times. The rearrangement joins TRBV5-1 to TRBJ2-2; 8 nucleotides line up with TRBD2. The trim removed 8 bases at V and 0 bases at J, leaving 9 bases unmatched. CDR1 is SGHRS, CDR2 YFSETQ, per germline. This CDR3 has 16 residues. CDR3 region: CASAFSGTANTGELFF. Here the CDR3 DNA reads TGCGCCAGTGCATTTAGCGGGACGGCGAACACCGGGGAGCTGTTTTTT.